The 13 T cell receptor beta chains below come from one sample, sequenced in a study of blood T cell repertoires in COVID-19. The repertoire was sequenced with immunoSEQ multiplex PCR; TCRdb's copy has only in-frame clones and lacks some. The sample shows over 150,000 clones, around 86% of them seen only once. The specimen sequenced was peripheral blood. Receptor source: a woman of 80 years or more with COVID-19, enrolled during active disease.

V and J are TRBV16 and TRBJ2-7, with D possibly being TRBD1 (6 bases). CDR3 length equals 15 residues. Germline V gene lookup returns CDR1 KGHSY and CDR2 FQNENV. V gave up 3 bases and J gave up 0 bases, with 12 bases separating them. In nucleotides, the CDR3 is TGTGCCAGCAGCCAGGTGACAGGTTTCTCCTACGAGCAGTACTTC. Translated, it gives CASSQVTGFSYEQYF.

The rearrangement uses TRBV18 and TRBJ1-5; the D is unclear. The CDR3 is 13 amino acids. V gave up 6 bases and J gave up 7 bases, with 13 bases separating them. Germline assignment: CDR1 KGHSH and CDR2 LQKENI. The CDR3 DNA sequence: TGTGCCAGCTCGAGCGAGGGAAAGCAGCCCCAGCATTTT. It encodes CASSSEGKQPQHF.

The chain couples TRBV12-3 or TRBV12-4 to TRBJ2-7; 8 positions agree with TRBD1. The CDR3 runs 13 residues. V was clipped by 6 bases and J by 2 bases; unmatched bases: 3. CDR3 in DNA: TGTGCCAGCAGGATGACAGGGGCCTACGAGCAGTACTTC. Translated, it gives CASRMTGAYEQYF.

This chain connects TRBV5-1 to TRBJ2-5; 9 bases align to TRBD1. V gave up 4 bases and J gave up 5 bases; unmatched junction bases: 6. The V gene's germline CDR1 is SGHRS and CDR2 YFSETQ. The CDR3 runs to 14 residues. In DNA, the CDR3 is TGCGCCAGCAGCCCAGGACAGGGGAGGGAGACCCAGTACTTC. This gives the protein CASSPGQGRETQYF. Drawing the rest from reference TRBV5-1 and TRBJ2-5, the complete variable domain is KAGVTQTPRYLIKTRGQQVTLSCSPISGHRSVSWYQQTPGQGLQFLFEYFSETQRNKGNFPGRFSGRQFSNSRSEMNVSTLELGDSALYLCASSPGQGRETQYFGPGTRLLVL.

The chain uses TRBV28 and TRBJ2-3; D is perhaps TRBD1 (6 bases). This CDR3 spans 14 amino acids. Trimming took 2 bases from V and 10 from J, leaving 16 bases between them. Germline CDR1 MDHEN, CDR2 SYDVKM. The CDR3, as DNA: TGTGCCAGCAGTTTAGAACAGGGATTCCGGGCGCAGTATTTT. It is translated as CASSLEQGFRAQYF.

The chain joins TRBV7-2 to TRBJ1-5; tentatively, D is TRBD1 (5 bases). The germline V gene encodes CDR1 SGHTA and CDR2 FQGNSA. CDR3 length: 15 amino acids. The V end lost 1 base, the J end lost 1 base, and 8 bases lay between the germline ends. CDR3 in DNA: TGTGCCAGCAGCTTAGAAGACAGCAGCAATCAGCCCCAGCATTTT. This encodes CASSLEDSSNQPQHF.

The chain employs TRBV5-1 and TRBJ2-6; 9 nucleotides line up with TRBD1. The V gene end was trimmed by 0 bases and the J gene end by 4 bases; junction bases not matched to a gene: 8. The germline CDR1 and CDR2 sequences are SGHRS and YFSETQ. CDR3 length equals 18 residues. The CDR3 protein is CASSLASGQGTGANVLTF. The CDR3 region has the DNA TGCGCCAGCAGCTTGGCCTCCGGACAGGGGACCGGGGCCAACGTCCTGACTTTC. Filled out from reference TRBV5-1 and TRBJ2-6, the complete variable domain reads KAGVTQTPRYLIKTRGQQVTLSCSPISGHRSVSWYQQTPGQGLQFLFEYFSETQRNKGNFPGRFSGRQFSNSRSEMNVSTLELGDSALYLCASSLASGQGTGANVLTFGAGSRLTVL.

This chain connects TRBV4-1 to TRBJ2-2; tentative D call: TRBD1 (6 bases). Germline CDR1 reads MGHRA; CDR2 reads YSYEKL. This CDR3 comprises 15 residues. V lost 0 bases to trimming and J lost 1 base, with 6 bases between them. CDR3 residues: CASSQEGQNTGELFF. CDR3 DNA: TGCGCCAGCAGCCAAGAGGGACAGAACACCGGGGAGCTGTTTTTT.

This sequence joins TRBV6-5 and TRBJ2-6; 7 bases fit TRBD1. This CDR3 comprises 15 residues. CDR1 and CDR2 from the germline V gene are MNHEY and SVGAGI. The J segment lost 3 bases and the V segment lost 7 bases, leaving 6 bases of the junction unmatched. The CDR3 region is CASTKQGFGANVLTF. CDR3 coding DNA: TGTGCCAGCACCAAACAGGGGTTTGGGGCCAACGTCCTGACTTTC.

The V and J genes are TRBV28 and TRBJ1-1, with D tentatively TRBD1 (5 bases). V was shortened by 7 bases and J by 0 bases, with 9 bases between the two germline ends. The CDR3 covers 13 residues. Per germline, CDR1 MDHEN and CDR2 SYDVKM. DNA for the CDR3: TGTGCCAGCAAAGGGGCGGTGAACACTGAAGCTTTCTTT. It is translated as CASKGAVNTEAFF.

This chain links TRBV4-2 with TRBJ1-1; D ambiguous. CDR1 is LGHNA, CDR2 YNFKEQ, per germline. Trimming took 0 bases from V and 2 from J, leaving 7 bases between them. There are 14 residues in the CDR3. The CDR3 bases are TGTGCCAGCAGCCAAGATCCGGGAAACACTGAAGCTTTCTTT. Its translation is CASSQDPGNTEAFF.

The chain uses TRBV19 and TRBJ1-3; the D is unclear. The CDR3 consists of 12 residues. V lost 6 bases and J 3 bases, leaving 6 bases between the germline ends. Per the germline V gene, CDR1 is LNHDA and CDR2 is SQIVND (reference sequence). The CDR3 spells CASSPVGNTIYF. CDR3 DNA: TGTGCCAGTAGCCCTGTTGGAAACACCATATATTTT.

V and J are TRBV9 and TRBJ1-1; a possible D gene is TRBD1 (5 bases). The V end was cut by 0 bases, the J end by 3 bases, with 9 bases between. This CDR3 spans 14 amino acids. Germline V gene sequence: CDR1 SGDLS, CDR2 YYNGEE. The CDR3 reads CASSVGQKDTEAFF. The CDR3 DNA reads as TGTGCCAGCAGCGTAGGACAGAAAGACACTGAAGCTTTCTTT.